The rows below give T cell receptor beta chains drawn from one sample of a study of identical twins. TCRdb analysed the 5' RACE reads with MiXCR anew, one entry per CDR3 protein. The top ten hold approximately 2% of the sample, which has around 670,000 distinct CDR3 sequences, 6.1% seen once. Sequencing was done on a sample of naive T cells sorted from blood. These receptors were collected from a man aged 18 to 30 in good health. CDR3s include the opening cysteine and the closing phenylalanine or tryptophan. Fields, in order: D gene, clone size, J gene, V gene, CDR3 length, CDR3 DNA, CDR3 protein. The D gene is left open where the match is weak. The size field is filled for only some rows; it gives once, few, many or a size class.

. many TRBJ2-1 TRBV7-3 13 TGTGCCAGCAGCTCCGCTGCGGGGATTGAGCAGTTCTTC CASSSAAGIEQFF
. few TRBJ1-6 TRBV6-5 15 TGTGCCAGCAGTTACTTGGCGGCCGATAATTCACCCCTCCACTTT CASSYLAADNSPLHF
TRBD2 many TRBJ2-1 TRBV20-1 14 TGCAGTGCTGGTCTAGCGGGCATCTACAATGAGCAGTTCTTC CSAGLAGIYNEQFF
TRBD2 few TRBJ2-1 TRBV18 16 TGTGCCAGCTCACCACCTGGGACTAGCGGGACCAATGAGCAGTTCTTC CASSPPGTSGTNEQFF
. many TRBJ1-3 TRBV12-3/TRBV12-4 14 TGTGCCAGCAGTTTGGGACTCGGAGGAAACACCATATATTTT CASSLGLGGNTIYF
. many TRBJ2-3 TRBV9 13 TGTGCCAGCAGCGAGGGGACCTGGGATACGCAGTATTTT CASSEGTWDTQYF
. many TRBJ1-1 TRBV4-2 15 TGTGCCAGCAGCCAGAATGTGGTGGCTAACACTGAAGCTTTCTTT CASSQNVVANTEAFF
. . TRBJ2-3 TRBV14 11 TGTGCCAGCAGCCAAGATGGCACGCAGTATTTT CASSQDGTQYF
. many TRBJ2-7 TRBV15 14 TGTGCCACCAGCAGAGGAGACGGTACCTACGAGCAGTACTTC CATSRGDGTYEQYF
. many TRBJ2-3 TRBV20-1 13 TGCAGTGCGAAGACCCCGGGACTAGATACGCAGTATTTT CSAKTPGLDTQYF
. many TRBJ1-2 TRBV6-1 14 TGTGCCAGCACTGAAACGAAGGCGACTTATGGCTACACCTTC CASTETKATYGYTF
TRBD1 many TRBJ1-5 TRBV12-3/TRBV12-4 14 TGTGCCAGCGCGGACAGGGACTTCAATCAGCCCCAGCATTTT CASADRDFNQPQHF
. . TRBJ2-1 TRBV11-2 15 TGTGCCAGCAGCTTCGCTATGGAGAGGCCTAATGAGCAGTTCTTC CASSFAMERPNEQFF
. few TRBJ1-3 TRBV12-3/TRBV12-4 16 TGTGCCAGCAGTTTAAAGGGGCCGAGCTCTGGAAACACCATATATTTT CASSLKGPSSGNTIYF
TRBD1 . TRBJ2-6 TRBV4-2 19 TGTGCCAGCAGCCAGTCACCGGGACAGAGTTTCTCTGGGGCCAACGTCCTGACTTTC CASSQSPGQSFSGANVLTF
. many TRBJ2-1 TRBV20-1 12 TGCAGTGCTAGCGAAGGAGGCAATGAGCAGTTCTTC CSASEGGNEQFF
TRBD1 many TRBJ2-7 TRBV29-1 14 TGCAGCGTAGTTACACCGGGACAGGCCTACGAGCAGTACTTC CSVVTPGQAYEQYF
. few TRBJ2-7 TRBV15 13 TGTGCCACCAGCAGAGGCAGCCCCTACGAGCAGTACTTC CATSRGSPYEQYF
TRBD1 few TRBJ1-5 TRBV9 15 TGTGCCAGCAGCACCGGGACAGGATTCAATCAGCCCCAGCATTTT CASSTGTGFNQPQHF
TRBD1 . TRBJ1-4 TRBV6-1 14 TGTGCCAGCAGGGGGACAGGCAGGAATGAAAAACTGTTTTTT CASRGTGRNEKLFF
TRBD1 few TRBJ1-5 TRBV20-1 13 TGCAGTGCTTCAATGACAGGGGCCCAGCCCCAGCATTTT CSASMTGAQPQHF
. many TRBJ2-3 TRBV7-2 14 TGTGCCAGCAGCTTAGAGGACTACACAGATACGCAGTATTTT CASSLEDYTDTQYF
TRBD1 many TRBJ2-2 TRBV5-1 14 TGTGCCAGCAGCTTGGACAGGAGCACCGGGGAGCTGTTTTTT CASSLDRSTGELFF
. many TRBJ1-1 TRBV12-3/TRBV12-4 14 TGTGCCAGCAGTGCATCGACGGCCTACACTGAAGCTTTCTTT CASSASTAYTEAFF
. many TRBJ1-3 TRBV12-3/TRBV12-4 14 TGTGCCAGCAGTTTATCAGGAGCTGGAAACACCATATATTTT CASSLSGAGNTIYF
. . TRBJ2-1 TRBV18 14 TGTGCCAGCTCACCACCCGACAGATACAATGAGCAGTTCTTC CASSPPDRYNEQFF
. few TRBJ1-5 TRBV3-1 14 TGTGCCAGCAGCCAAGATCCAGGGGTCCAGCCCCAGCATTTT CASSQDPGVQPQHF
. . TRBJ2-1 TRBV5-4 12 TGTGCCAGCAGCTTGACTAAGGCTGAGCAGTTCTTC CASSLTKAEQFF
TRBD2 . TRBJ2-1 TRBV12-3/TRBV12-4 17 TGTGCCAGCAGTTTGACGGAACTAGCGGGAGACGACAATGAGCAGTTCTTC CASSLTELAGDDNEQFF